This T cell receptor (beta chain) is from a study of breast tumors, draining lymph nodes, adjacent tissues. This clonotype was counted ten times or more. Its antigen is unidentified. Trimming took 0 bases from V and 4 from J, leaving 12 bases between them. CDR1 and CDR2 from the germline V gene are LGHNA and YSLEER. The CDR3 length is 15 residues. TCRdb analysed the multiplex PCR reads with MiXCR anew, one entry per CDR3 protein. The repertoire consists of roughly 23,000 distinct CDR3 sequences, with about 61% occurring once and the leading ten covering about 19%. Study findings and constraints: Data fit most tumor T cells coming from lymph node, expanding in tumor. Tumor T cell lymph node origin was a supported hypothesis, not proven.

The clonotype comes from a female donor with breast cancer. Some clones in this sample may be carry-over from other donors' samples. This chain uses TRBV4-3 with TRBJ2-5; D tentatively fits TRBD1 or TRBD2 (5 bases each). Sequencing was carried out using tumor-adjacent breast tissue. The CDR3 here is CASSQDPGPRETQYF. DNA of the CDR3: TGCGCCAGCAGCCAAGACCCGGGACCGCGAGAGACCCAGTACTTC.